This entry lists 22 T cell receptor beta chains sequenced from one sample in a study of control samples from healthy donors and cancer patients. Clones were read by immunoSEQ multiplex PCR, and TCRdb kept only the in-frame ones, dropping some. Seen here are roughly 120,000 clones, more than 75% observed once, and the top ten hold around 10%. The specimen was blood. These receptors were obtained from a man between 25 and 39 years old in good health.

The chain links TRBV12-3 or TRBV12-4 to TRBJ1-3, with 8 positions matching TRBD1. The J segment lost 4 bases and the V segment lost 10 bases, leaving 6 bases of the junction unmatched. The CDR3 extends over 13 amino acids. The CDR3 nucleotides are TGTGCCACCAGACGGGACAGGGGAAACACCATATATTTT. Its translation: CATRRDRGNTIYF.

CDR3 sequence (DNA): TGTGCCAGCAGTAGGCAGGGGGACACTGAAGCTTTCTTT. It codes for CASSRQGDTEAFF. The chain joins TRBV25-1 to TRBJ1-1, with TRBD1 identical over 7 bases. This CDR3 has 13 amino acids. V dropped 5 bases and J dropped 3; count of bases not matched to a gene: 3. Looked up from germline, CDR1 is MGHDK and CDR2 is SYGVNS.

The V and J genes are TRBV10-3 and TRBJ2-2, with D unresolved. Per germline, CDR1 ENHRY and CDR2 SYGVKD. The CDR3 contains 14 residues. Trimming pared 0 bases from V and 8 bases from J, leaving 10 bases between. The CDR3 bases are TGTGCCATCAGTGAGTCTCCCCAGCCTGGGGAGCTGTTTTTT. Protein: CAISESPQPGELFF.

The V and J genes are TRBV6-1 and TRBJ1-1; tentatively, D is TRBD1 (6 bases). Per germline, CDR1 MNHNS and CDR2 SASEGT. V lost 1 base, J lost 6 bases, and 15 bases lay in between. The CDR3 is 15 residues long. The DNA for the CDR3 is TGTGCCAGCAGTGAAGTGGGTTCGGGGGGCTCTGAAGCTTTCTTT. Its translation: CASSEVGSGGSEAFF.

The V and J genes are TRBV5-6 and TRBJ1-2; no clear D gene. The CDR3 totals 12 residues. V dropped 0 bases and J dropped 9 bases, with 9 bases sitting between them. Germline-derived CDR1 and CDR2 are SGHDT and YYEEEE. CDR3: CASSLANPRYTF. The CDR3 DNA reads TGTGCCAGCAGCTTGGCTAATCCCCGCTACACCTTC.

The J gene is TRBJ2-1, the V gene TRBV6-4; D unresolved. Germline assignment: CDR1 MRHNA and CDR2 SNTAGT. The CDR3 covers 12 residues. Trimming pared 4 bases from V and 8 bases from J, leaving 9 bases between. The CDR3 bases are TGTGCCAGCAGTGCCGTCGGCCATGAGCAGTTCTTC. Translated, it gives CASSAVGHEQFF.

The rearrangement links TRBV3-1 (or the pseudogene TRBV3-2) to TRBJ2-1; possibly TRBD2 for D (5 bases). The germline CDR1 and CDR2 sequences are LGHDT and YNNKEL (reference sequence). This CDR3 region has 12 residues. The V end lost 4 bases, the J end lost 14 bases, and 15 bases lay between the germline ends. The CDR3 DNA reads as TGTGCCAGCAGCCTCCTAGCCTCGGGAAAGTTCTTC. Its protein is CASSLLASGKFF.

This clone was seen only once. V gene TRBV19 combines with J gene TRBJ2-1, with 8 bases matching TRBD2. This CDR3 has 14 amino acids. Germline V gives CDR1 LNHDA, CDR2 SQIVND (reference sequence). J was trimmed by 2 bases and V by 7 bases; bases with no gene match: 4. This chain's CDR3 is CASKGSGTYNEQFF. CDR3 DNA sequence: TGTGCCAGTAAAGGTAGCGGGACCTACAATGAGCAGTTCTTC.

This rearrangement joins TRBV28 to TRBJ2-3; no reliable D call. CDR1 MDHEN and CDR2 SYDVKM come from the germline V gene. V was cut by 6 bases and J by 0 bases, with 7 bases left in between. The length of the CDR3 is 13 residues. CDR3 nucleotide sequence: TGTGCCAGCAGCTCCCATAGCACAGATACGCAGTATTTT. Translation: CASSSHSTDTQYF.

The chain carries TRBV7-3 and TRBJ2-3; 8 bases map to TRBD1. The junction had 4 bases not matched to a gene; V was cut back by 5 bases and J by 3 bases. Germline loops: CDR1 SGHTA, CDR2 FQGTGA. The CDR3 is 14 residues long. CDR3 nucleotide sequence: TGTGCCAGCAGCACAGGGGGAGAGACAGATACGCAGTATTTT. Residues: CASSTGGETDTQYF.

The CDR3 coding sequence is TGTGCCAGCGAGCTTGACAGAGGCGATCAGCCCCAGCATTTT. Translating gives CASELDRGDQPQHF. This chain uses TRBV6-5 with TRBJ1-5; D may be TRBD1 (5 bases). V lost 8 bases and J lost 5, with 16 bases in between. This CDR3 contains 14 residues. The V gene's germline CDR1 is MNHEY and CDR2 SVGAGI.

The V call is TRBV7-9, the J call TRBJ1-1, with unresolved D. This CDR3 has 12 residues. The V and J ends lost 7 bases and 1 base respectively, with 7 bases between them. In germline, CDR1 is SEHNR, CDR2 FQNEAQ (reference sequence). CDR3: CASIRENTEAFF. CDR3 sequence (DNA): TGTGCCAGCATAAGGGAGAACACTGAAGCTTTCTTT.

V is TRBV6-6 and J is TRBJ1-1; the D gene is possibly TRBD1 (5 bases). Germline V gene lookup returns CDR1 MNHNY and CDR2 SVGAGI (reference sequence). This CDR3 is 13 amino acids long. Trimming cost V 0 bases and J 7 bases, with 9 bases left between them. The CDR3 sequence: CASSYSGEGEAFF. DNA of the CDR3: TGTGCCAGCAGTTACTCAGGGGAGGGTGAAGCTTTCTTT.

The chain is built from TRBV9 and TRBJ1-2, with 10 bases identical to TRBD1. This CDR3 comprises 17 residues. Germline trimming cut 4 bases from V and 3 bases from J; bases unmatched to any gene: 12. Germline V gives CDR1 SGDLS, CDR2 YYNGEE. CDR3 in DNA: TGTGCCAGCAGCAGAGGGACAGGGGAAATATTTGACTATGGCTACACCTTC. Protein product: CASSRGTGEIFDYGYTF.

This chain joins TRBV12-3 or TRBV12-4 and TRBJ1-5, with D possibly being TRBD1 (6 bases). Between the trimmed V and J ends, which lost 8 bases and 8 bases, there was a span of 16 bases. The CDR3 is 13 amino acids. The CDR3 loop reads CASGLTGGKPQHF. CDR3 DNA: TGTGCCAGCGGACTGACAGGTGGCAAGCCCCAGCATTTT.

The gene calls are TRBV28 and TRBJ2-2; D not resolved. CDR1 is MDHEN and CDR2 is SYDVKM in the germline V gene. The CDR3 consists of 11 residues. V was clipped by 6 bases and J by 7 bases, with 6 bases between them. This CDR3 is CASRGNGELFF. The CDR3 bases are TGTGCCAGCAGGGGCAACGGGGAGCTGTTTTTT.

This chain uses TRBV4-1 with TRBJ1-2; 8 positions match TRBD1. The CDR3 runs 15 residues. V trimming: 0 bases; J trimming: 5 bases; junction bases outside the gene matches: 5. In germline, CDR1 is MGHRA, CDR2 YSYEKL. CDR3 sequence reads: CASSQETGEVYGYTF. The CDR3 DNA sequence: TGCGCCAGCAGCCAAGAGACAGGGGAAGTGTATGGCTACACCTTC.

V and J are TRBV27 and TRBJ1-1; the D gene is possibly TRBD1 (5 bases). This CDR3 has 14 amino acids. Trimming removed 8 bases at V and 4 bases at J, with 17 bases between. In germline, CDR1 is MNHEY, CDR2 SMNVEV (reference sequence). The CDR3 loop is CASAARGKGTEAFF. As DNA, the CDR3 is TGTGCCAGCGCTGCCCGGGGCAAGGGCACTGAAGCTTTCTTT.

This chain links TRBV6-6 with TRBJ2-7, with D perhaps matching TRBD2 (5 bases). The V end lost 0 bases, the J end lost 3 bases, and 6 bases lay between the germline ends. Germline V gene sequence: CDR1 MNHNY, CDR2 SVGAGI (reference sequence). The CDR3 length is 13 residues. This CDR3 is CASSYSEGYEQYV. CDR3 nucleotide sequence: TGTGCCAGCAGTTACTCCGAGGGCTACGAGCAGTACGTC.

This chain links TRBV2 with TRBJ2-1; TRBD2 agrees at 9 bases. CDR3 length: 17 residues. V was pared by 5 bases and J by 0 bases, with 8 bases of the junction left unmatched. Germline lookup yields CDR1 SNHLY and CDR2 FYNNEI. The CDR3 region has the DNA TGTGCCAGCAGTTCACCTCTAGCGGGGAGCTCCTACAATGAGCAGTTCTTC. Translated: CASSSPLAGSSYNEQFF.

V usage is TRBV13 and J usage is TRBJ1-1; possible D gene TRBD1, 5 bases. Germline V lookup: CDR1 PRHDT, CDR2 FYEKMQ (reference sequence). V was cut by 4 bases and J by 2 bases, with 11 bases left in between. The length of the CDR3 is 14 residues. The CDR3 protein is CASSSTELNTEAFF. The CDR3 nucleotides read TGTGCCAGCAGCTCGACAGAGCTAAACACTGAAGCTTTCTTT.

The chain carries TRBV30 and TRBJ2-7; the D is unclear. Between the trimmed V and J ends, which lost 3 bases and 4 bases, there was a span of 16 bases. Germline V CDR1 and CDR2: GTSNPN, SVGIG (reference sequence). The CDR3 totals 14 residues. The CDR3 DNA sequence: TGTGCCTGGAGCAGGAAGTCGAATCCGTACGAGCAGTACTTC. Translating gives CAWSRKSNPYEQYF.